This passage covers 10 T cell receptor beta chains from one sample sequenced in a study of T cell changes during pregnancy in multiple sclerosis. Sequencing used immunoSEQ multiplex PCR; TCRdb keeps in-frame clones, though not all of them. The data contain roughly 30,000 clones, about 90% of them singletons. This sample comprised CD4+ T cells from peripheral blood mononuclear cells, obtained in the first trimester of pregnancy. These receptors all come from a female donor in good health, enrolled as a control in a pregnancy study.

This clone was detected only once. The chain employs TRBV5-1 and TRBJ2-1; D perhaps matches TRBD1 (6 bases). Between the trimmed V and J ends, which lost 4 bases and 2 bases, there was a span of 13 bases. Germline CDR1 reads SGHRS; CDR2 reads YFSETQ. The CDR3 totals 15 residues. CDR3 in amino acids: CASSTGTAAYNEQFF. For the CDR3, the DNA is TGCGCCAGCAGCACAGGGACGGCAGCCTACAATGAGCAGTTCTTC.

This clone was observed once. The chain uses TRBV5-4 and TRBJ1-3, with 7 bases matching TRBD1. The CDR3 has 17 amino acids. Trimming at V came to 5 bases and at J to 2 bases, leaving 13 bases not matched to a gene. The germline V gene encodes CDR1 SGHNT and CDR2 YYREEE (reference sequence). Here the CDR3 DNA reads TGTGCCAGCAGGACAGACAGGGAGAATAGCCCTGGAAACACCATATATTTT. Translation: CASRTDRENSPGNTIYF.

The CDR3 sequence is CAITEGDDSPLHF. The CDR3 coding sequence is TGTGCCATCACCGAGGGGGACGATTCACCCCTCCACTTT. The chain joins TRBV10-3 to TRBJ1-6, with D maybe TRBD1 (6 bases). The CDR3 extends over 13 amino acids. Trimming left V 7 bases short and J 8 bases short, with 12 bases between. Germline CDR1 is ENHRY and CDR2 is SYGVKD.

The chain couples TRBV7-9 to TRBJ2-7; 11 nucleotides align to TRBD1. From germline, CDR1 is SEHNR and CDR2 FQNEAQ (reference sequence). The CDR3 contains 13 residues. J was trimmed by 7 bases and V by 5 bases; bases with no gene match: 4. CDR3 nucleotides: TGTGCCAGCAGCGACCGGGACAGGGGGGAGCAGTACTTC. This codes for CASSDRDRGEQYF.

This chain connects TRBV11-3 to TRBJ2-3, with 7 bases lining up with TRBD1. The CDR3 totals 14 residues. The V gene end was trimmed by 5 bases and the J gene end by 6 bases; junction bases not matched to a gene: 8. Germline CDR1 is SGHNT and CDR2 is YENEEA. The DNA for the CDR3 is TGTGCCAGCAGCGCCGGGACAGCTCGGGATACGCAGTATTTT. Translating gives CASSAGTARDTQYF.

The rearrangement uses TRBV5-5 and TRBJ1-2, with no clear D. V lost 0 bases, J lost 6 bases, and 3 bases lay in between. Per germline, CDR1 SGHKS and CDR2 YYEKEE (reference sequence). The CDR3 runs 11 residues. The CDR3 region is CASSLADGYTF. CDR3 bases: TGTGCCAGCAGCTTGGCCGATGGCTACACCTTC.

This chain uses TRBV6-6 with TRBJ2-3, with 7 nucleotides matching TRBD1. The CDR3 length is 14 residues. Trimming at V came to 6 bases and at J to 1 base, leaving 4 bases not matched to a gene. CDR1 is MNHNY and CDR2 is SVGAGI in the germline V gene (reference sequence). In DNA, the CDR3 is TGTGCCAGCAGGCCCCAGGGGGGCACAGATACGCAGTATTTT. This codes for CASRPQGGTDTQYF.

J is TRBJ1-3 and V is TRBV6-1; tentatively, D is TRBD1 (6 bases). The V end lost 7 bases, the J end lost 4 bases, and 11 bases lay between the germline ends. This CDR3 has 13 residues. Germline-derived CDR1 and CDR2 are MNHNS and SASEGT. The CDR3 DNA is TGTGCCAGCACCCGGGACATAGGAAACACCATATATTTT. Its translation: CASTRDIGNTIYF.

The chain recombines TRBV6-6 with TRBJ1-1; D unresolved. V lost 5 bases and J 7 bases, leaving 8 bases between the germline ends. This CDR3 region has 11 residues. Germline V lookup: CDR1 MNHNY, CDR2 SVGAGI (reference sequence). DNA of the CDR3: TGTGCCAGCAGTCCCGAGCTTGAAGCTTTCTTT. Protein product: CASSPELEAFF.

The CDR3 DNA reads as TGTGCCAGCAGCTTTTCGGGTGCGGAGACCCAGTACTTC. It specifies CASSFSGAETQYF. This sequence joins TRBV11-3 and TRBJ2-5, with no clear D. Trimming cost V 3 bases and J 5 bases, with 10 bases left between them. The CDR3 runs to 13 residues. CDR1 is SGHNT, CDR2 YENEEA, per germline.